This TCR beta chain was identified during a study of CD8+ T cells in alopecia areata. Overall study context: Grafts of skin from C3H/HeJ donors aged about 6-12 months with spontaneous alopecia went to female C3H/HeJ mice aged about 6-10 weeks.

Study-wide findings and caveats: There were also resident alphabeta T cells of normal skin sequenced in scalp samples. Compared with normal scalp, lesional scalp had higher clonality and more expanded CD8+ clones. The study found TCR sharing across patients less clear than in mice, possibly for HLA reasons.

The length of the CDR3 is 15 residues. The V gene's germline CDR1 is NSQYPW and CDR2 LRSPGD (reference sequence). This clone was seen a handful of times. Its cognate antigen is unknown. Germline and genes: mouse. The DNA ends 4 residues before the CDR3 does, and the rest of the CDR3 is filled in from the germline J gene. Using CD4, CD8alpha, NKG2D, NKG2ACE and other markers, pooled cutaneous lymph node cells were sorted. Extraction and reverse transcription of RNA yielded cDNA as the sequencing template. Data came from immunoSEQ multiplex PCR; TCRdb stores just in-frame clones and leaves some out. Recorded here are 290,000 or so clones, none singletons.

The V and J genes are TRBV1 and TRBJ2-1; 12 bases match TRBD1. What was sequenced was CD4+ T cells sorted from a lymph node. This TCR was recovered from a C3H/HeJ mouse with alopecia areata. These mice share the MHC haplotype H2-k. The CDR3 bases that were read are TGCACCTGCAGTGCAGATGGGGACAGGGGGCCT. It encodes CTCSADGDRGP. The whole CDR3 protein reads CTCSADGDRGPEQFF.